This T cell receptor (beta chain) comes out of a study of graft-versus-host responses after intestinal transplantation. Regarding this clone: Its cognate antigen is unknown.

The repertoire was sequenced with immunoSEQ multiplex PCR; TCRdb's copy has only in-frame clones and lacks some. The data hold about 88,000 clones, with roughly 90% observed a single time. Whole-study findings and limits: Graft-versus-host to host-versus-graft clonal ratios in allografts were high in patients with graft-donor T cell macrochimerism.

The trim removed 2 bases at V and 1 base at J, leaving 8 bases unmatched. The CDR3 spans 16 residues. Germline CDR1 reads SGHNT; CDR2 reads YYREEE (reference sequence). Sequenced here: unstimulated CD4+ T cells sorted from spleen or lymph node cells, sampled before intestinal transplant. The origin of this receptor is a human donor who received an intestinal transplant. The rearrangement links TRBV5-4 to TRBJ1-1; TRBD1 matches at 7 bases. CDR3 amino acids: CASSLPPGTANTEAFF. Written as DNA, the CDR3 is TGTGCCAGCAGCTTACCCCCGGGGACAGCGAACACTGAAGCTTTCTTT.